The 19 T cell receptor beta chains given below trace back to one sample, sequenced in a study of cytomegalovirus exposure and HLA in healthy donors. Use of 60 Vbeta and 13 Jbeta primers characterized the PCR. Generated by immunoSEQ multiplex PCR, the TCRdb table keeps only in-frame clones and is missing some. The table lists some 130,000 clones, about three quarters of them singletons. Sequenced material: PBMCs. Receptors originate from a middle-aged woman in good health and CMV-seronegative.

The chain joins TRBV28 to TRBJ2-7; possible D gene TRBD1, 6 bases. This CDR3 has 14 residues. Between the trimmed V and J ends, which lost 6 bases and 1 base, there was a span of 13 bases. Germline V lookup: CDR1 MDHEN, CDR2 SYDVKM. CDR3 protein: CASRHQGSSYEQYV. The DNA of the CDR3 is TGTGCCAGCAGACACCAGGGGTCTTCCTACGAGCAGTACGTC.

Details on this clone: Additional DNA sequences in this sample encode the identical CDR3. The gene calls are TRBV7-2 and TRBJ2-5; no reliable D call. Between the trimmed V and J ends, which lost 4 bases and 0 bases, there was a span of 12 bases. CDR1 SGHTA and CDR2 FQGNSA come from the germline V gene. CDR3 size: 15 residues. Here the CDR3 DNA reads TGTGCCAGCAGCTCCCAATGGGCCGACCAAGAGACCCAGTACTTC. This codes for CASSSQWADQETQYF.

This clone was seen a few times. The CDR3 loop reads CASSSRQGSSELFF. CDR3 DNA: TGCGCCAGCAGCTCACGACAGGGATCCTCGGAGCTGTTTTTT. This chain links TRBV4-1 with TRBJ2-2; TRBD1 matches at 7 bases. CDR1 and CDR2 (germline): MGHRA, YSYEKL. The CDR3 is 14 residues long. Losses at the gene ends were 5 bases for V and 10 bases for J; bases not matched to a gene: 10.

The rearrangement links TRBV5-4 to TRBJ2-1; the D gene is possibly TRBD1 (5 bases). V was pared by 5 bases and J by 0 bases, with 12 bases between. CDR1 is SGHNT and CDR2 is YYREEE in the germline V gene (reference sequence). CDR3 length: 15 amino acids. CDR3 amino acids: CASSPKTDSYNEQFF. CDR3 bases: TGTGCCAGCAGTCCAAAGACAGACTCCTACAATGAGCAGTTCTTC.

This clone was seen only a few times. The chain employs TRBV6-5 and TRBJ1-2, with D perhaps matching TRBD1 (6 bases). This CDR3 has 13 residues. V lost 6 bases and J 4 bases, leaving 12 bases between the germline ends. CDR1 MNHEY and CDR2 SVGAGI come from the germline V gene. CDR3 nucleotides: TGTGCCAGCAGCCAGGACAGTCCCTATGGCTACACCTTC. Translating it yields CASSQDSPYGYTF.

In this sample, this clone turned up a few times. DNA of the CDR3: TGTGCCAGCACTCAAGGACAGGGAAAAAACATTCAGTACTTC. Translated, it gives CASTQGQGKNIQYF. The J gene is TRBJ2-4, the V gene TRBV6-6; TRBD1 aligns across 8 bases. CDR3 size: 14 residues. The germline V gene has CDR1 MNHNY and CDR2 SVGAGI (reference sequence). After removal of 7 bases from V and 4 bases from J, the junction contained 6 bases not matched to a gene.

The chain has TRBV28 and TRBJ1-1, with D maybe TRBD1 (5 bases). The length of the CDR3 is 14 residues. Germline assignment: CDR1 MDHEN and CDR2 SYDVKM. V was shortened by 3 bases and J by 4 bases, with 12 bases between the two germline ends. CDR3 region: CASSFKLTVTEAFF. The CDR3 nucleotides are TGTGCCAGCAGTTTTAAATTGACAGTCACTGAAGCTTTCTTT.

This clone has just a few counts. The chain uses TRBV4-3 and TRBJ2-5; D is uncertain. The CDR3 consists of 13 residues. Deletions cut 3 bases from V and 5 bases from J, with 10 bases between. Germline assignment: CDR1 LGHNA and CDR2 YSLEER. The CDR3 region is CASSHSHGETQYF. In nucleotides, the CDR3 is TGCGCCAGCAGCCATTCCCACGGGGAGACCCAGTACTTC.

The gene calls are TRBV6-5 and TRBJ1-3; TRBD1 aligns across 8 bases. The V gene's germline CDR1 is MNHEY and CDR2 SVGAGI. The CDR3 loop spans 15 amino acids. The trim removed 5 bases at V and 4 bases at J, leaving 7 bases unmatched. CDR3 amino acids: CASSVGQGAGNTIYF. The CDR3 DNA sequence: TGTGCCAGCAGTGTCGGACAGGGAGCGGGAAACACCATATATTTT.

The CDR3 region has the DNA TGTGCCAGTAGTAACACAGGGTATGGCTACACCTTC. This translates into CASSNTGYGYTF. The chain carries TRBV19 and TRBJ1-2, with a possible D match to TRBD1 (6 bases). Germline-derived CDR1 and CDR2 are LNHDA and SQIVND (reference sequence). The CDR3 consists of 12 residues. Trimming cost V 4 bases and J 5 bases, with 8 bases left between them. Complete variable domain (other parts from reference TRBV19 and TRBJ1-2): DGGITQSPKYLFRKEGQNVTLSCEQNLNHDAMYWYRQDPGQGLRLIYYSQIVNDFQKGDIAEGYSVSREKKESFPLTVTSAQKNPTAFYLCASSNTGYGYTFGSGTRLTVV.

This sequence joins TRBV27 and TRBJ1-1; 8 bases match TRBD1. The V gene end was trimmed by 2 bases and the J gene end by 1 base; junction bases not matched to a gene: 6. CDR1 and CDR2 (germline): MNHEY, SMNVEV (reference sequence). The CDR3 totals 16 residues. CDR3: CASSLGVGTGNTEAFF. For the CDR3, the DNA is TGTGCCAGCAGTTTAGGCGTCGGGACAGGGAACACTGAAGCTTTCTTT.

This sequence joins TRBV6-5 and TRBJ2-2; D might be TRBD2 (5 bases). V was shortened by 2 bases and J by 13 bases, with 14 bases between the two germline ends. The V gene's germline CDR1 is MNHEY and CDR2 SVGAGI. The CDR3 extends over 13 amino acids. The CDR3 region has the DNA TGTGCCAGCAGTTACCGGACTGCTTTTCCGCTGTTTTTT. Protein sequence: CASSYRTAFPLFF.

This chain uses TRBV7-8 with TRBJ1-1; D gene unclear. Germline assignment: CDR1 SGHVS and CDR2 FQNEAQ. This CDR3 spans 15 amino acids. Trimming removed 0 bases from V and 2 bases from J, with 10 bases in between. The CDR3 loop reads CASSLAGQYNTEAFF. CDR3 DNA sequence: TGTGCCAGCAGCTTAGCTGGGCAGTACAACACTGAAGCTTTCTTT.

V gene TRBV2 combines with J gene TRBJ2-3; TRBD2 agrees at 15 bases. V shed 7 bases, J shed 14 bases, and the junction held 13 bases outside the gene matches. CDR1 and CDR2 (germline): SNHLY, FYNNEI. This CDR3 region has 15 residues. The CDR3 DNA reads TGTGCCAGCATGACGACCGGGACTAGCGGGGGGTCGGCGTATTTT. Protein product: CASMTTGTSGGSAYF.

V and J are TRBV6-6 and TRBJ2-3, with D possibly TRBD2 on 5 matching bases. V gave up 4 bases and J gave up 1 base, with 15 bases separating them. The CDR3 length is 16 residues. Germline V gene lookup returns CDR1 MNHNY and CDR2 SVGAGI (reference sequence). The CDR3 bases are TGTGCCAGCAGTTTCCCCACCGTGGAGGGCACAGATACGCAGTATTTT. This codes for CASSFPTVEGTDTQYF.

This clone was seen a few times. The chain carries TRBV2 and TRBJ1-2, with 8 bases that match TRBD1. The length of the CDR3 is 15 residues. Per the germline V gene, CDR1 is SNHLY and CDR2 is FYNNEI. Trimming took 6 bases from V and 0 from J; bases not matched to a gene: 6. The CDR3 bases are TGTGCCAGCAGGGACAGGGTGCGGGCTAACTATGGCTACACCTTC. Its protein product is CASRDRVRANYGYTF.

This clone was seen a single time. In DNA, the CDR3 is TGTGCCAGCAGCAGTCGCGCTACAGGGGCTGGAAACACCATATATTTT. Translation: CASSSRATGAGNTIYF. The gene calls are TRBV9 and TRBJ1-3; TRBD1 matches 7 bases. There are 16 residues in the CDR3. The germline V gene encodes CDR1 SGDLS and CDR2 YYNGEE. J lost 2 bases, V lost 4 bases, and 9 bases had no gene match. The full variable domain, its missing parts supplied by reference TRBV9 and TRBJ1-3, is DSGVTQTPKHLITATGQRVTLRCSPRSGDLSVYWYQQSLDQGLQFLIQYYNGEERAKGNILERFSAQQFPDLHSELNLSSLELGDSALYFCASSSRATGAGNTIYFGEGSWLTVV.

This clone has a single count. The rearrangement joins TRBV2 to TRBJ2-5, with 7 nucleotides matching TRBD1. Trimming took 8 bases from V and 4 from J; bases not matched to a gene: 13. CDR1 and CDR2 (germline): SNHLY, FYNNEI. This CDR3 spans 15 amino acids. The CDR3 DNA reads TGTGCCAGCTGGGGAGTGGACAGGTTAAGAGAGACCCAGTACTTC. Amino acids: CASWGVDRLRETQYF. Drawing the rest from reference TRBV2 and TRBJ2-5, the complete variable domain is EPEVTQTPSHQVTQMGQEVILRCVPISNHLYFYWYRQILGQKVEFLVSFYNNEISEKSEIFDDQFSVERPDGSNFTLKIRSTKLEDSAMYFCASWGVDRLRETQYFGPGTRLLVL.

This clone is a singleton in its sample. This chain links TRBV7-9 with TRBJ2-5, with D perhaps matching TRBD2 (5 bases). The CDR3 has 13 residues. V shed 1 base and J shed 5 bases, with 8 bases lying between them. In germline, CDR1 is SEHNR, CDR2 FQNEAQ (reference sequence). The CDR3 DNA follows: TGTGCCAGCAGCTTAGAGAGAGGGGAGACCCAGTACTTC. Its protein product is CASSLERGETQYF.